Each of the 3 T cell receptor beta chains below was sequenced from the same sample in a study of blood T cell repertoires in COVID-19 (dated by TCRdb to 2020 to 2022). Library preparation employed the immunoSEQ multiplex PCR assay. In TCRdb, the immuneACCESS table is reduced to in-frame sequences with V and J assigned. These tables do not hold every clone; where another copy was compared, an unresolved V gene accounts for under half, and the others remain unexplained. Here the sample has 70,000 to 90,000 clones; more than 75% occur a single time. The ten biggest clones cover around 7.8% of the sample. The specimen was peripheral blood. The receptors derive from a man between 50 and 59 years old with active COVID-19.

The chain recombines TRBV28 with TRBJ1-5, with TRBD1 as a possible D gene (5 bases). With 5 bases removed from V and 3 bases from J, the gap between germline ends came to 11 bases. The V gene's germline CDR1 is MDHEN and CDR2 SYDVKM. This CDR3 spans 14 amino acids. CDR3 sequence reads: CASSPRQPNQPQHF. CDR3 sequence (DNA): TGTGCCAGCAGTCCAAGACAGCCCAATCAGCCCCAGCATTTT.

This clone was detected only once. The genes are TRBV5-1 and TRBJ1-1, with D possibly matching TRBD1 (5 bases). CDR1 is SGHRS, CDR2 YFSETQ, per germline. The V and J ends lost 0 bases and 3 bases respectively, with 9 bases between them. This CDR3 comprises 14 residues. The CDR3 is CASSLAGMDTEAFF. CDR3 bases: TGCGCCAGCAGCTTGGCAGGGATGGACACTGAAGCTTTCTTT.

A single count supports this clone. The chain links TRBV15 to TRBJ1-2, with D possibly being TRBD1 (5 bases). Germline lookup yields CDR1 LNHNV and CDR2 YYDKDF (reference sequence). V was cut by 5 bases and J by 2 bases, with 9 bases left in between. The CDR3 has 13 amino acids. The CDR3 loop is CATSPRGNYGYTF. As DNA, the CDR3 is TGTGCCACCAGCCCCCGGGGGAACTATGGCTACACCTTC.